Below, 9 T cell receptor beta chains from the same sample are listed, as sequenced in a study of post-analysis software for immune sequencing data. Whole-study results and caveats: A handful of TRBV segments appeared more often in patients than in controls, and TRBV5-6, TRBV5-1 and TRBV20-1 were among these.

Antigens for these TCRs are unknown. Sequencing libraries made from TCR beta cDNA carried unique molecular identifiers. One entry per CDR3 protein, called by TCRdb with MiXCR from the PCR reads. This repertoire shows 650,000 to 850,000 distinct CDR3 sequences, approximately 50% found once; its top ten account for roughly 4.4%. Sequencing was carried out using blood. The receptors come from a girl under 18 with multiple sclerosis.

This rearrangement joins TRBV29-1 to TRBJ2-7; TRBD2 might be the D (5 bases). CDR3 length equals 12 residues. Germline V gives CDR1 SQVTM, CDR2 ANQGSEA. V was cut by 6 bases and J by 1 base, with 10 bases left in between. CDR3 coding DNA: TGCAGCGTCGAGGGCCCTTCCTACGAGCAGTACTTC. Translating it yields CSVEGPSYEQYF.

This clonotype was seen more than once but under ten times. The rearrangement joins TRBV27 to TRBJ2-4; unclear D gene. CDR1 is MNHEY, CDR2 SMNVEV, per germline (reference sequence). V lost 7 bases, J lost 0 bases, and 7 bases lay in between. The CDR3 loop spans 13 amino acids. The CDR3 DNA sequence: TGTGCCAGCACGAACCCAGCCAAAAACATTCAGTACTTC. It codes for CASTNPAKNIQYF.

This clonotype was seen a few times. The chain has TRBV6-5 and TRBJ1-2, with no clear D. Germline loops: CDR1 MNHEY, CDR2 SVGAGI. V shed 7 bases and J shed 7 bases, with 19 bases lying between them. The CDR3 is 14 amino acids. CDR3 nucleotide sequence: TGTGCCAGCATCCCTCGGTTGGATAGAGGTGGCTACACCTTC. Translating it yields CASIPRLDRGGYTF.

This clonotype was picked up a small number of times. DNA of the CDR3: TGCAGCGTCACAGGGCCCCTCTACGAGCAGTACTTC. Residues: CSVTGPLYEQYF. J is TRBJ2-7 and V is TRBV29-1; possible D gene TRBD1, 6 bases. The CDR3 runs 12 residues. The V gene lost 6 bases and the J gene lost 3 bases, with 12 bases spanning the gap. Germline lookup yields CDR1 SQVTM and CDR2 ANQGSEA.

This chain joins TRBV29-1 and TRBJ1-1; D not resolved. The CDR3 totals 11 residues. V dropped 4 bases and J dropped 5 bases, with 8 bases sitting between them. Germline V gene sequence: CDR1 SQVTM, CDR2 ANQGSEA. The CDR3 loop reads CSVAGLTEAFF. In nucleotides, the CDR3 is TGCAGCGTTGCGGGGTTGACTGAAGCTTTCTTT.

V is TRBV29-1 and J is TRBJ2-1, with TRBD2 identical over 10 bases. This CDR3 region has 15 residues. J gave up 8 bases and V 3 bases, and 10 bases lay outside the gene matches. The V gene's germline CDR1 is SQVTM and CDR2 ANQGSEA. CDR3 residues: CSVDGPAGGPHEQFF. The CDR3 nucleotides read TGCAGCGTTGACGGCCCAGCGGGGGGGCCCCATGAGCAGTTCTTC.

V usage is TRBV5-1 and J usage is TRBJ2-7; TRBD2 matches 9 bases. The CDR3 covers 15 residues. The germline V gene encodes CDR1 SGHRS and CDR2 YFSETQ. The ends lost 5 bases at V and 5 bases at J; junction bases unmatched: 11. The CDR3 region has the DNA TGCGCCAGCAGGAGAACCAGGCTAGCGGGAAACGAGCAGTACTTC. Protein: CASRRTRLAGNEQYF.

This clonotype was seen more than once but under ten times. This chain links TRBV5-1 with TRBJ2-4; no definite D call. There are 13 residues in the CDR3. V lost 0 bases and J lost 5, with 6 bases in between. CDR1 SGHRS and CDR2 YFSETQ come from the germline V gene. DNA for the CDR3: TGCGCCAGCAGCTTGGCGGCGGAAAACATTCAGTACTTC. Translated: CASSLAAENIQYF.

The chain links TRBV7-9 to TRBJ1-1; 7 bases match TRBD1. The CDR3 consists of 12 residues. Looked up from germline, CDR1 is SEHNR and CDR2 is FQNEAQ (reference sequence). V gave up 5 bases and J gave up 10 bases; unmatched junction bases: 7. The DNA for the CDR3 is TGTGCCAGCAGCGGGGAGACAGGGAGAGCTTTCTTT. This encodes CASSGETGRAFF.